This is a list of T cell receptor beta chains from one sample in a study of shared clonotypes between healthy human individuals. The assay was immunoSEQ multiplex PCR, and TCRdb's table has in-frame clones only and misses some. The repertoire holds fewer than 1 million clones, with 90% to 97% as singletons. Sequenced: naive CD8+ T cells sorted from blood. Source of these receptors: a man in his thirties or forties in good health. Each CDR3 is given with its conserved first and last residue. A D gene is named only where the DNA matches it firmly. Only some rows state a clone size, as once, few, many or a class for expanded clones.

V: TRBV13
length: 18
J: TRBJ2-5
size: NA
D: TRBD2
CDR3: CASSAGLAGGPAQETQYF

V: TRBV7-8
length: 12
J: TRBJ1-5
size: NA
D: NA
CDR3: CASSAGAQPQHF

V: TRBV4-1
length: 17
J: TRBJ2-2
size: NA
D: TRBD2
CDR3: CASSQPLAGEVYGELFF

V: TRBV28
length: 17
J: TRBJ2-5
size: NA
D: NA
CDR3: CASTLGGPASYQETQYF

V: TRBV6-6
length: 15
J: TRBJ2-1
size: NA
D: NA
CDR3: CASSYVRGAYNEQFF

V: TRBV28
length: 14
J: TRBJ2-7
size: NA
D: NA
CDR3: CASSPAGTGYEQYF

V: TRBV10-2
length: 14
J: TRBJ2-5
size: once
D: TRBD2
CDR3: CASSHGDYQETQYF

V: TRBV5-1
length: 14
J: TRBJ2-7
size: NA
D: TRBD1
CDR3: CASSSPGQGYEQYF

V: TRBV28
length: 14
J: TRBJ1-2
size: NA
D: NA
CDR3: CASSLQSGPYGYTF

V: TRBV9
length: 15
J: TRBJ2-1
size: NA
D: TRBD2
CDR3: CASSATSGRSDEQFF

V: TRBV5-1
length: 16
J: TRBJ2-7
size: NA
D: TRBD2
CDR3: CASSLAWREAGYEQYF

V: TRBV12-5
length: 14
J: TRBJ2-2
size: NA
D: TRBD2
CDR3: CASGLAGEFGELFF

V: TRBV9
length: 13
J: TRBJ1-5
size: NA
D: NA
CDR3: CASSGPFGQPQHF

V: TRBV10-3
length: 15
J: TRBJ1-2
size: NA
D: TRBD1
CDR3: CAISESLGGSYGYTF

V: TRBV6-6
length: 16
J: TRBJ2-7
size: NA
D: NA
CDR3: CASSFSLERARGEQYF

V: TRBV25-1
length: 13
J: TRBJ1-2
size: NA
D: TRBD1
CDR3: CASRQGSGYGYTF

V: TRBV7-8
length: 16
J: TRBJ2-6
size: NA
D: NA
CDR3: CASSLTTASGANVLTF

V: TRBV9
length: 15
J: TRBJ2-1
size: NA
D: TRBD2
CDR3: CASSAGTSATNEQFF

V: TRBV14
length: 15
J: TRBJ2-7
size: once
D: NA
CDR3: CASSQERAPNYEQYF

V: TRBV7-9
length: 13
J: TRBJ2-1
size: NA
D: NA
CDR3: CASSVNLYNEQFF

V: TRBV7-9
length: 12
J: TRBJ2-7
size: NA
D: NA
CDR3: CASSRDEDEQYF

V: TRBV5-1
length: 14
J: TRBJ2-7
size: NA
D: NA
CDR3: CASSLGTLTYEQYF

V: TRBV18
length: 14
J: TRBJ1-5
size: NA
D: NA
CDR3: CASSPPQSNQPQHF

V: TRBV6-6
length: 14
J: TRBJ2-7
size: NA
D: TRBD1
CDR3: CASTLDRADYEQYF

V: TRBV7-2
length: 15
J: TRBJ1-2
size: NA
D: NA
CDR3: CASSRSQGTNYGYTF

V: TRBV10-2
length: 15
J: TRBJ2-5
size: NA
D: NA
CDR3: CASSESTVGLETQYF

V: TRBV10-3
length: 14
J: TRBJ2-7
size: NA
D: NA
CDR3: CAISVDDTSYEQYF

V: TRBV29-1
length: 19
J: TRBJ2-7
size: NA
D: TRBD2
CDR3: CSVEDKLLSGSGSSYEQYF

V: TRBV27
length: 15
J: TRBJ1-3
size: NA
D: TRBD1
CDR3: CASSLLGQGGNTIYF

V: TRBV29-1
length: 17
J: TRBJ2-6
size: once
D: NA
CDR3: CSVEEWSGETGANVLTF

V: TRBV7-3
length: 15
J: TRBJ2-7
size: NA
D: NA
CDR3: CASSLTSSPTYEQYF

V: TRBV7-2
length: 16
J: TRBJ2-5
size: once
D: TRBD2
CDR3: CASSFSRREGQETQYF

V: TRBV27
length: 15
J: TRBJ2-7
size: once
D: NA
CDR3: CASSLSRGLFYEQYF

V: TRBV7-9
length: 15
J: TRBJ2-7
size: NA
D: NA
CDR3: CASSLMEGVGYEQYF

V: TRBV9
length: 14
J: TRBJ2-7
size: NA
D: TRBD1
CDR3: CASSPRDSLYEQYF

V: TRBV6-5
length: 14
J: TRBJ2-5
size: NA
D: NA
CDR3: CASSFALGPETQYF

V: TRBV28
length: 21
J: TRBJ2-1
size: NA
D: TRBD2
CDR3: CASNSFMSPKLSGSGWNEQFF

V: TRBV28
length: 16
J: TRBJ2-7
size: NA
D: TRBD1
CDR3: CASSAIFPGTGYEQYF